Each of the 4 T cell receptor beta chains below was sequenced from the same sample in a study of blood T cell repertoires in COVID-19. TCRdb keeps only in-frame clones here, not all; method: immunoSEQ multiplex PCR. The sample shows about 210,000 clones, 70% to 90% of them seen only once. Sequencing was carried out using peripheral blood. These receptors all stem from a woman aged 50 to 65 with active or convalescent COVID-19.

J is TRBJ2-4 and V is TRBV24-1; 7 bases are a match to TRBD1. V trimming: 6 bases; J trimming: 13 bases; junction bases outside the gene matches: 8. Per germline, CDR1 KGHDR and CDR2 SFDVKD. The CDR3 loop spans 12 amino acids. Here the CDR3 DNA reads TGTGCCACCAGTTTAGGGGGCAGGAAACAGTACTTC. Translating gives CATSLGGRKQYF.

This clone is a singleton in its sample. In nucleotides, the CDR3 is TGTGCCAGCAGCTCCCACAGGGGCACTGAAGCTTTCTTT. The encoded protein is CASSSHRGTEAFF. The genes are TRBV5-6 and TRBJ1-1; 7 bases line up with TRBD1. The J segment lost 4 bases and the V segment lost 3 bases, leaving 3 bases of the junction unmatched. Germline-derived CDR1 and CDR2 are SGHDT and YYEEEE. This CDR3 region has 13 residues. Drawing the rest from reference TRBV5-6 and TRBJ1-1, the complete variable domain is DAGVTQSPTHLIKTRGQQVTLRCSPKSGHDTVSWYQQALGQGPQFIFQYYEEEERQRGNFPDRFSGHQFPNYSSELNVNALLLGDSALYLCASSSHRGTEAFFGQGTRLTVV.

The J gene is TRBJ2-1, the V gene TRBV7-3, with TRBD1 as a possible D gene (6 bases). This CDR3 is built from 15 residues. Trimming removed 4 bases from V and 3 bases from J, with 13 bases in between. CDR1 is SGHTA and CDR2 is FQGTGA in the germline V gene. DNA for the CDR3: TGTGCCAGCAGCTATACCAGCAGGGGCTACAATGAGCAGTTCTTC. Translating it yields CASSYTSRGYNEQFF. Combining the CDR3 with reference TRBV7-3 and TRBJ2-1 gives the whole variable domain GAGVSQTPSNKVTEKGKYVELRCDPISGHTALYWYRQSLGQGPEFLIYFQGTGAADDSGLPNDRFFAVRPEGSVSTLKIQRTERGDSAVYLCASSYTSRGYNEQFFGPGTRLTVL.

The chain combines TRBV27 with TRBJ1-2; tentative D call: TRBD1 (5 bases). Germline assignment: CDR1 MNHEY and CDR2 SMNVEV (reference sequence). Between the trimmed V and J ends, which lost 0 bases and 8 bases, there was a span of 13 bases. The CDR3 is 14 amino acids. The CDR3 region is CASSLSGRERGYTF. Here the CDR3 DNA reads TGTGCCAGCAGTTTATCGGGCAGGGAAAGAGGCTACACCTTC.